A single sample gave rise to the 28 T cell receptor beta chains below, sequenced in a study of T cells in Graves' hyperthyroidism and ophthalmopathy (dated by TCRdb to about 2019). To prepare the library, multiplex PCR was applied. These reads were obtained on an Illumina HiSeq 2000. Amplification of TCR beta CDR3 regions was carried out from RNA transcripts. The first round of RT-PCR for the TCR CDR3 was performed with the HTBI primer set and the Qiagen OneStep RT-PCR kit. TCRdb trimmed the raw reads at Q25, called clones with MiXCR and kept productive beta chains. Each CDR3 protein appears once, grouped with its most common genes and DNA. The sample includes some 300,000 distinct CDR3 sequences, with about an eighth observed a single time. The ten largest clones add up to roughly 8.5% of the sample. Sequenced sample: blood. The receptor set was obtained from a woman under 40 with Graves' hyperthyroidism that later progressed to Graves' ophthalmopathy.

The table lists this clonotype with many counts. The genes are TRBV28 and TRBJ1-3; D ambiguous. The CDR3 contains 14 residues. Germline lookup yields CDR1 MDHEN and CDR2 SYDVKM. V lost 4 bases to trimming and J lost 2 bases, with 9 bases between them. The CDR3 spells CASSSPAAGNTIYF. The DNA of the CDR3 is TGTGCCAGCAGTTCCCCAGCGGCTGGAAACACCATATATTTT.

This clonotype was recorded at least ten times. The rearrangement uses TRBV4-1 and TRBJ2-2; 14 nucleotides match TRBD2. V lost 4 bases, J lost 0 bases, and 1 base stayed unmatched. The V gene's germline CDR1 is MGHRA and CDR2 YSYEKL. The CDR3 has 17 amino acids. This CDR3 reads CASSPGLAGANTGELFF. Written as DNA, the CDR3 is TGCGCCAGCAGCCCGGGACTAGCGGGAGCGAACACCGGGGAGCTGTTTTTT.

The table lists this clonotype with many counts. The V call is TRBV20-1, the J call TRBJ1-1, with a tentative D call TRBD1 (6 bases). The CDR3 is made up of 13 amino acids. Germline-derived CDR1 and CDR2 are DFQATT and SNEGSKA (reference sequence). V dropped 6 bases and J dropped 0 bases, with 11 bases sitting between them. CDR3 region: CSAGQTMNTEAFF. The CDR3, as DNA: TGCAGTGCCGGACAGACCATGAACACTGAAGCTTTCTTT.

The sample holds many counts of this clonotype. The CDR3 loop reads CASSNTGANTEAFF. CDR3 nucleotide sequence: TGTGCCAGCAGCAATACAGGGGCGAACACTGAAGCTTTCTTT. The rearrangement links TRBV2 to TRBJ1-1; TRBD1 matches at 7 bases. Germline loops: CDR1 SNHLY, CDR2 FYNNEI. Trimming removed 6 bases from V and 1 base from J; junction bases left unmatched: 5. There are 14 residues in the CDR3.

This clonotype was seen repeatedly, ten times or more. The V call is TRBV6-1, the J call TRBJ1-2; tentatively, D is TRBD1 (6 bases). The germline V and J ends were trimmed by 5 bases and 2 bases, with 18 bases remaining between them. CDR1 MNHNS and CDR2 SASEGT come from the germline V gene. This CDR3 spans 16 amino acids. DNA for the CDR3: TGTGCCAGCAGTCCGACAGGAGCCCCTACGAACTATGGCTACACCTTC. This encodes CASSPTGAPTNYGYTF.

Many counts were recorded for this clonotype. J is TRBJ2-5 and V is TRBV2; D not certain. This CDR3 has 15 residues. Germline CDR1 is SNHLY and CDR2 is FYNNEI. Trimming cost V 0 bases and J 1 base, with 9 bases left between them. This chain's CDR3 is CASSEALGGQETQYF. The CDR3 nucleotides are TGTGCCAGCAGTGAAGCGCTTGGCGGCCAAGAGACCCAGTACTTC.

Points on this clonotype: A read error may account for a junction end that differs from germline. This chain uses TRBV6-2 or TRBV6-3 with TRBJ2-3; 15 bases align to TRBD2. The germline CDR1 and CDR2 sequences are MNHEY and SVGEGT. There are 16 residues in the CDR3. CDR3 residues: CARKGLAGGGTDTRYF. The CDR3 coding sequence is TGTGCCAGGAAGGGACTAGCGGGAGGAGGGACAGATACGCGGTATTTT.

This clonotype was picked up a small number of times. A much more abundant neighbour one base away suggests this may be a read error. This chain links TRBV5-6 with TRBJ1-6; D unresolved. Trimming pared 4 bases from V and 0 bases from J, leaving 8 bases between. CDR3 size: 15 residues. CDR1 is SGHDT, CDR2 YYEEEE, per germline. The CDR3 coding sequence is TGTGCCAGCAGCCAAAAGAGCTCCTATAATTCACCCCTCCACTTT. Encoded protein: CASSQKSSYNSPLHF.

There are many counts of this clonotype. The chain combines TRBV2 with TRBJ1-1, with TRBD1 as a possible D gene (5 bases). With 7 bases removed from V and 5 bases from J, the gap between germline ends came to 17 bases. The CDR3 totals 14 residues. Germline CDR1 reads SNHLY; CDR2 reads FYNNEI. DNA for the CDR3: TGTGCCAGCACCTCCGAGATGACAGAGACTGAAGCTTTCTTT. Residues: CASTSEMTETEAFF.

This clonotype has just a few counts. This rearrangement joins TRBV28 to TRBJ1-4, with D possibly TRBD1 on 6 matching bases. V lost 10 bases and J 0 bases, leaving 15 bases between the germline ends. Germline CDR1 MDHEN, CDR2 SYDVKM. The CDR3 has 15 residues. CDR3 in DNA: TGTGCCATCAGGCGGGACACTTCAACTAATGAAAAACTGTTTTTT. Its translation is CAIRRDTSTNEKLFF.

This clonotype showed up many times. The gene calls are TRBV7-8 and TRBJ1-1, with D possibly TRBD1 on 5 matching bases. This CDR3 is 17 amino acids long. Germline V lookup: CDR1 SGHVS, CDR2 FQNEAQ. V was cut by 1 base and J by 4 bases, with 19 bases left in between. CDR3 loop: CASSLVGGWGGSTEAFF. The DNA for the CDR3 is TGTGCCAGCAGCTTAGTGGGGGGTTGGGGCGGGAGCACTGAAGCTTTCTTT. Full variable domain (rest looked up from reference TRBV7-8 and TRBJ1-1): GAGVSQSPRYKVAKRGQDVALRCDPISGHVSLFWYQQALGQGPEFLTYFQNEAQLDKSGLPSDRFFAERPEGSVSTLKIQRTQQEDSAVYLCASSLVGGWGGSTEAFFGQGTRLTVV.

This clonotype was picked up a small number of times. Germline is not matched at one junction end, which may reflect a read error. The chain links TRBV6-1 to TRBJ2-1; perhaps TRBD2 as D (6 bases). The CDR3 is 15 amino acids. Looked up from germline, CDR1 is MNHNS and CDR2 is SASEGT. The CDR3: CASRGSPGEYTEQFF. Written as DNA, the CDR3 is TGTGCCAGCAGAGGGAGTCCGGGGGAGTACACTGAGCAGTTCTTC.

The table lists this clonotype with many counts. The CDR3 DNA follows: TGCAGCGTTGAGGGTCAGGGGGCTAGAGAGACCCAGTACTTC. This translates into CSVEGQGARETQYF. The chain joins TRBV29-1 to TRBJ2-5, with 8 nucleotides matching TRBD1. The CDR3 is made up of 14 amino acids. Looked up from germline, CDR1 is SQVTM and CDR2 is ANQGSEA. The V and J ends lost 3 bases and 4 bases, in that order; junction bases with no gene match: 7. The full variable domain, in which reference TRBV29-1 and TRBJ2-5 provide the parts outside the CDR3, is SAVISQKPSRDICQRGTSLTIQCQVDSQVTMMFWYRQQPGQSLTLIATANQGSEATYESGFVIDKFPISRPNLTFSTLTVSNMSPEDSSIYLCSVEGQGARETQYFGPGTRLLVL.

This clonotype was observed many times. This chain uses TRBV11-2 with TRBJ2-5; no definite D call. The CDR3 is made up of 15 amino acids. V was clipped by 4 bases and J by 2 bases, with 14 bases between them. The germline CDR1 and CDR2 sequences are SGHAT and FQNNGV. As DNA, the CDR3 is TGTGCCAGCAGCTACCAATCGGGTCATCAAGAGACCCAGTACTTC. It encodes CASSYQSGHQETQYF.

This clonotype has more than one count but fewer than ten. The chain employs TRBV29-1 and TRBJ2-2; D is unclear. In germline, CDR1 is SQVTM, CDR2 ANQGSEA. The CDR3 runs to 13 residues. Trimming cost V 0 bases and J 1 base, with 3 bases left between them. The chain's CDR3 is CSVEEKNTGELFF. DNA of the CDR3: TGCAGCGTTGAAGAGAAGAACACCGGGGAGCTGTTTTTT.

As to this clonotype: The junction and the germline gene differ at one end; a read error may be behind it. J is TRBJ2-5 and V is TRBV28, with 12 bases lining up with TRBD1. CDR1 and CDR2 from the germline V gene are MDHEN and SYDVKM. This CDR3 has 20 amino acids. The CDR3 is CASRGTGGLGSRVRAETQCF. CDR3 bases: TGTGCCAGCAGAGGGACAGGGGGCTTAGGTTCTAGGGTCAGGGCAGAGACCCAGTGCTTC.

This clonotype was recorded a few times. This chain connects TRBV6-5 to TRBJ2-1; D gene ambiguous. Trimming pared 2 bases from V and 8 bases from J, leaving 10 bases between. Germline CDR1 MNHEY, CDR2 SVGAGI. CDR3 length equals 13 residues. The CDR3 here is CASSYDVRDEQFF. The CDR3 DNA sequence: TGTGCCAGCAGTTACGACGTCCGCGATGAGCAGTTCTTC.

This clonotype was picked up many times. The chain uses TRBV6-1 and TRBJ1-2; 7 bases are shared with TRBD1. This CDR3 has 15 residues. Per germline, CDR1 MNHNS and CDR2 SASEGT. V was clipped by 8 bases and J by 6 bases; unmatched bases: 15. The CDR3, as DNA: TGTGCCAGCCTTAGGGAGGAAAGACAGGGTGATGGCTACACCTTC. Protein: CASLREERQGDGYTF.

Here the CDR3 DNA reads TGTGCCAGCAGAAGAAGACTAGCGGGAGCTGTAAACATTCAGTACTTC. This codes for CASRRRLAGAVNIQYF. The chain has TRBV6-2 or TRBV6-3 and TRBJ2-4; the match to TRBD2 covers 12 bases. V shed 6 bases and J 6 bases; nucleotides not matched to a gene: 9. Per the germline V gene, CDR1 is MNHEY and CDR2 is SVGEGT. The CDR3 extends over 16 amino acids.

In its sample, this clonotype was seen a few times. One base away lies a much larger clone, so this may be a sequencing read error. The chain has TRBV28 and TRBJ2-7; weak D call: TRBD2 (5 bases). CDR1 and CDR2 from the germline V gene are MDHEN and SYDVKM. The V end was cut by 5 bases, the J end by 4 bases, with 24 bases between. The CDR3 extends over 17 amino acids. CDR3 nucleotides: TGTGCCAGCAGTGATTCCGCAAAAGGTAGCGCCACTTACGAGCAGTACTTC. Its translation is CASSDSAKGSATYEQYF.

This clonotype has a count of ten or more. The chain recombines TRBV11-1 with TRBJ2-7, with 8 bases fitting TRBD2. The J segment lost 2 bases and the V segment lost 0 bases, leaving 3 bases of the junction unmatched. Germline CDR1 SGHAT, CDR2 FQDESV (reference sequence). This CDR3 comprises 15 residues. The CDR3: CASSLASGETYEQYF. The CDR3, as DNA: TGTGCCAGCAGCTTAGCTAGCGGGGAGACCTACGAGCAGTACTTC. The full variable domain, its missing parts supplied by reference TRBV11-1 and TRBJ2-7, is EAEVAQSPRYKITEKSQAVAFWCDPISGHATLYWYRQILGQGPELLVQFQDESVVDDSQLPKDRFSAERLKGVDSTLKIQPAELGDSAMYLCASSLASGETYEQYFGPGTRLTVT.

The chain employs TRBV4-3 and TRBJ2-7; D not certain. CDR3 length: 15 residues. V was shortened by 0 bases and J by 7 bases, with 16 bases between the two germline ends. Germline V lookup: CDR1 LGHNA, CDR2 YSLEER. CDR3 coding DNA: TGCGCCAGCAGCCAAGAGGCAGGTGCCTTACGGGAGCAGTACTTC. Protein product: CASSQEAGALREQYF.

This clonotype was counted at least ten times. The DNA of the CDR3 is TGTGCCAGCAGCTCTAATGGACTAGCGGGAGGCTACAATGAGCAGTTCTTC. This sequence encodes CASSSNGLAGGYNEQFF. V and J are TRBV7-2 and TRBJ2-1; TRBD2 matches at 14 bases. This CDR3 region has 17 residues. Germline lookup yields CDR1 SGHTA and CDR2 FQGNSA. V was pared by 4 bases and J by 3 bases, with 5 bases of the junction left unmatched.

Notes on this clonotype: It may be a read error: a sequence one base away is much more abundant. The rearrangement joins TRBV4-1 to TRBJ1-4; TRBD1 matches 8 bases. Germline V gene sequence: CDR1 MGHRA, CDR2 YSYEKL. This CDR3 spans 16 amino acids. The CDR3 protein is CASSPLQLDRDEKLSF. DNA for the CDR3: TGCGCCAGCAGCCCTTTACAATTGGACAGGGATGAAAAACTGTCTTTT.

This clonotype is deemed medium-sized. J is TRBJ2-7 and V is TRBV7-9, with D possibly matching TRBD2 (5 bases). The V and J ends lost 4 bases and 7 bases respectively, with 11 bases between them. CDR1 and CDR2 (germline): SEHNR, FQNEAQ (reference sequence). The CDR3 runs 12 residues. The CDR3, as DNA: TGTGCCAGCAGCTCCCTTTCGGGGGAGCAGTACTTC. Encoded protein: CASSSLSGEQYF.

The chain employs TRBV5-4 and TRBJ1-1, with D possibly being TRBD1 (5 bases). Germline V lookup: CDR1 SGHNT, CDR2 YYREEE (reference sequence). V lost 4 bases to trimming and J lost 8 bases, with 15 bases between them. The CDR3 spans 13 residues. The CDR3 protein is CASSADSGTEAFF. The CDR3 region has the DNA TGTGCCAGCAGCGCAGACTCCGGGACCGAAGCTTTCTTT.

This clonotype showed up many times. This chain uses TRBV28 with TRBJ2-7; TRBD1 matches at 10 bases. Germline-derived CDR1 and CDR2 are MDHEN and SYDVKM. The CDR3 sequence is 15 residues long. V was clipped by 10 bases and J by 2 bases; unmatched bases: 11. The CDR3 region has the DNA TGTGCCACCACGGGATCCGGGACAGGGGCCTACGAGCAGTACTTC. Its protein is CATTGSGTGAYEQYF.

This clonotype has just a few counts. This chain uses TRBV5-1 with TRBJ2-7; 8 nucleotides line up with TRBD1. This CDR3 has 14 amino acids. The germline gives CDR1 SGHRS, CDR2 YFSETQ. V shed 4 bases and J 7 bases; nucleotides not matched to a gene: 10. CDR3 region: CASSRRQGNLEQYF. The CDR3, as DNA: TGCGCCAGCAGCCGTAGACAGGGGAATCTGGAGCAGTACTTC.